This T cell receptor (beta chain) appears in the sequencing data of a study of T-cell memory formation after mild COVID-19. Whole-study context: In these data, TCR clusters were largely donor specific.

The TCR alpha and TCR beta cDNA libraries, bearing sample barcodes and UMIs, were generated by 5'RACE using constant-segment primers. TCRdb reprocessed the 5' RACE reads with MiXCR, giving one entry per CDR3 protein. The sample consists of 200,000 to 250,000 distinct CDR3 sequences, under 30% of them appearing once. A note on this clonotype: Its target is not known.

Broader study findings: Cross-reactive memory apparently joined, as some responding clones appeared in pre-infection memory. Contracting CD8+ clones were enriched in EMRA, CD4+ mainly in CM and EM.

This CDR3 has 11 amino acids. Trimming shortened V by 4 bases and J by 4 bases, and 4 bases separated the two germline ends. CDR1 is SNHLY, CDR2 FYNNEI, per germline. This sequence joins TRBV2 and TRBJ1-2; no definite D call. The specimen sequenced was PBMCs or a T cell subset sorted from them (not recorded which). The receptor's source is an adult woman who had mild COVID-19 (a few samples of this study predate the infection). Cell type and time point are not known. The chain's CDR3 is CASSVAYGYTF. In DNA form, the CDR3 reads TGTGCCAGCAGTGTTGCCTATGGCTACACCTTC.